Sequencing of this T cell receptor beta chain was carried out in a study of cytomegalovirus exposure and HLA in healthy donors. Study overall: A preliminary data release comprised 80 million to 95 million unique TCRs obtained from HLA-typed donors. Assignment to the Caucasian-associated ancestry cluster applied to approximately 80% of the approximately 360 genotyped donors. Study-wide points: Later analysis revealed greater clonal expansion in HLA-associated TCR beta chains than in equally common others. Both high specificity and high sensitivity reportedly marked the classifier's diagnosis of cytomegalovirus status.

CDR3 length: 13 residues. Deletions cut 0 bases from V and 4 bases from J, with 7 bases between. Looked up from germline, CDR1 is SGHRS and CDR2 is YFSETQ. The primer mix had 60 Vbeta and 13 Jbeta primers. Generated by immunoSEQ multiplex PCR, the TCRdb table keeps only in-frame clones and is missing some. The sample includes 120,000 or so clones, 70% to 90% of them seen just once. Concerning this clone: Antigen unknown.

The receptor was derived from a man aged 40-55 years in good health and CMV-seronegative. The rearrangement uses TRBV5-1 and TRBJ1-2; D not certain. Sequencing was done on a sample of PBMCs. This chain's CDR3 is CASSLGAIYGYTF. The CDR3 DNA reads TGCGCCAGCAGCTTGGGCGCGATCTATGGCTACACCTTC.